This T cell receptor beta chain derives from a study of CD8 T cells in ankylosing spondylitis. Study-wide findings and caveats: Disease-linked clones, CD8+, were relatively rare in peripheral blood. What appeared characteristic of ankylosing spondylitis blood was a TCR beta motif of fewer than ten highly homologous variants.

To note about this clonotype: What it binds is unknown.

TCRdb fed the 5' RACE reads into MiXCR, producing one record per CDR3 protein. The table shows a few hundred thousand distinct CDR3 sequences, with about 20% occurring only once. The CDR3 is made up of 14 amino acids. Germline loops: CDR1 SGHNT, CDR2 YENEEA. The V gene lost 4 bases and the J gene lost 4 bases, with 12 bases spanning the gap. Source material: blood, either unsorted or a sorted T cell fraction (not recorded which). The sequence was collected from a male donor with ankylosing spondylitis. The J gene is TRBJ2-3, the V gene TRBV11-3; D might be TRBD1 or TRBD2, each matching 5 bases. The CDR3 spells CASSSHRGADTQYF. As DNA, the CDR3 is TGTGCCAGCAGCTCCCACCGAGGGGCAGATACGCAGTATTTT.